This T cell receptor beta chain was identified in a study of memory CD4+ T cells and cytomegalovirus serostatus. Findings of the study overall: CMV serostatus prediction reached median AUC about 0.95, or 0.9 with US-trained model.

This clone showed up just a few times. The antigen is unknown. Method: immunoSEQ multiplex PCR; TCRdb's copy keeps in-frame clones and lacks some. The sample comprises 60,000 to 70,000 clones, around 80% of which are singletons, and around 0.58% rests with the top ten. Single viable CD3+CD4+CD8-CD45RO+ cells were sorted as the memory CD4+ T cells. The receptor's source is an adult in good health and CMV-seronegative. Some clones in this sample may be carry-over from other donors' samples. The sample comprised memory CD4+ T cells from blood.

The CDR3 nucleotides read TGTGCCAGTTCTAGGGGGCTGATGAACACTGAAGCTTTCTTT. It translates to CASSRGLMNTEAFF. This sequence joins TRBV19 and TRBJ1-1; 7 positions agree with TRBD1. Germline V gene data show CDR1 as LNHDA and CDR2 as SQIVND (reference sequence). The CDR3 extends over 14 amino acids. Unmatched junction bases numbered 6, after V lost 8 bases and J lost 0 bases.